This entry is about one T cell receptor beta chain. Antigen: not known. These data are taken from a study of liver allograft versus peripheral blood T cells. Across the whole study: Hepatic allograft T cell receptor repertoires were evaluated relative to those present in recipients' peripheral blood.

TCRdb fed the reads into MiXCR, producing one record per CDR3 protein. The sample contains about 14,000 distinct CDR3 sequences, approximately 20% of which appear only once. Study results and caveats: Inside liver allografts, T cell receptor repertoires reportedly diverged from the repertoires found in peripheral blood.

In germline, CDR1 is MDHEN, CDR2 SYDVKM. This CDR3 spans 14 amino acids. Between the trimmed V and J ends, which lost 4 bases and 7 bases, there was a span of 13 bases. The TCR sequence derives from a human patient who had a liver transplant. The T cells may come from the graft donor. This chain uses TRBV28 with TRBJ1-4; possibly TRBD1 for D (6 bases). The CDR3 sequence is CASSSPTGTEKLFF. CDR3 DNA: TGTGCCAGCAGTTCCCCAACAGGGACTGAAAAACTGTTTTTT.